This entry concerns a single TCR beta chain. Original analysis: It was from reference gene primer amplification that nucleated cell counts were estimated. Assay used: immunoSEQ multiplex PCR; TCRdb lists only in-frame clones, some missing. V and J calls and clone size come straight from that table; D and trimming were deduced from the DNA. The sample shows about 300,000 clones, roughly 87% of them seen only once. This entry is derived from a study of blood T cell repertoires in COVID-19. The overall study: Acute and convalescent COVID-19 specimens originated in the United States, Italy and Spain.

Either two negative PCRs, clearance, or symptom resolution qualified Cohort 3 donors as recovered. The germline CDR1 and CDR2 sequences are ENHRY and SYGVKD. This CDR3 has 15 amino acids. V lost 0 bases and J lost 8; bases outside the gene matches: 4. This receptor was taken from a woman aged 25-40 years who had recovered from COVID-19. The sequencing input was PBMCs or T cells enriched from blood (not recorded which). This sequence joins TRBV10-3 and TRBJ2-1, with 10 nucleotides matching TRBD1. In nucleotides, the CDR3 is TGTGCCATCAGTGAGTCGGGGACAGGGGTTGATGAGCAGTTCTTC. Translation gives CAISESGTGVDEQFF.